These T cell receptor beta chains were read from a single sample in a study of blood T cell repertoires in COVID-19. Assay: immunoSEQ multiplex PCR; the TCRdb copy retains only in-frame clones and omits some. The repertoire holds around 79,000 clones, with 88% as singletons. Specimen: peripheral blood. These receptors were obtained from a human donor in a cohort sampled during active COVID-19. The CDR3 runs from the conserved cysteine through the conserved F or W. A D gene is named only where the DNA matches it firmly. A row's size may be missing; if present it is once, few, many or a size class.

abundance: .
j_gene: TRBJ2-5
d_gene: TRBD1
v_gene: TRBV5-1
CDR3aa: CASSFTGTGASETQYF

abundance: .
j_gene: TRBJ1-6
d_gene: .
v_gene: TRBV6-2/TRBV6-3
CDR3aa: CASSRVNNSPLHF

abundance: .
j_gene: TRBJ2-5
d_gene: TRBD1
v_gene: TRBV6-5
CDR3aa: CASSSPGQGKTQYF

abundance: .
j_gene: TRBJ2-7
d_gene: TRBD2
v_gene: TRBV3-1/TRBV3-2
CDR3aa: CASSQAGGNGEQYF

abundance: once
j_gene: TRBJ1-2
d_gene: .
v_gene: TRBV3-1/TRBV3-2
CDR3aa: CASSQAGEGYTF

abundance: .
j_gene: TRBJ2-5
d_gene: TRBD2
v_gene: TRBV13
CDR3aa: CASSWASGPQSQYF

abundance: once
j_gene: TRBJ2-5
d_gene: TRBD2
v_gene: TRBV29-1
CDR3aa: CSVWGGVEETQYF

abundance: .
j_gene: TRBJ2-1
d_gene: .
v_gene: TRBV7-2
CDR3aa: CASSFRGGFYNEQFF

abundance: .
j_gene: TRBJ2-7
d_gene: .
v_gene: TRBV9
CDR3aa: CASSVSSGVGTAEQYF

abundance: .
j_gene: TRBJ2-1
d_gene: TRBD2
v_gene: TRBV2
CDR3aa: CASSVSGRAENEQFF

abundance: .
j_gene: TRBJ1-1
d_gene: .
v_gene: TRBV2
CDR3aa: CASSETTGTEAFF